One and the same sample provided the 23 T cell receptor beta chains below, sequenced in a study of blood T cells in healthy people across ages. For the second PCR, which ran for 7 to 11 cycles, a sample-barcoded 5' primer and a J-beta primer mix were used. From the 5' RACE reads, TCRdb called clonotypes with MiXCR, one entry per CDR3 protein. This table has 1.5 million to 2 million distinct CDR3 sequences, 28% appearing once. Sequencing was carried out using blood. The source of these receptors is a woman under 40 in good health.

Only a few counts were recorded for this clonotype. V usage is TRBV7-9 and J usage is TRBJ2-5; no clear D. Germline loops: CDR1 SEHNR, CDR2 FQNEAQ (reference sequence). The CDR3 has 14 amino acids. Trimming left V 5 bases short and J 4 bases short, with 14 bases between. The CDR3 protein is CASSRPTAVETQYF. The CDR3 bases are TGTGCCAGCAGCCGCCCGACGGCGGTAGAGACCCAGTACTTC.

This clonotype was seen only a few times. This chain joins TRBV4-3 and TRBJ2-1, with 8 bases matching TRBD2. The ends lost 0 bases at V and 5 bases at J; junction bases unmatched: 6. The CDR3 spans 16 residues. CDR1 and CDR2 (germline): LGHNA, YSLEER. This CDR3 is CASSQDQGTSHNEQFF. The CDR3 DNA reads as TGCGCCAGCAGCCAAGATCAAGGGACTAGTCACAATGAGCAGTTCTTC.

This clonotype was observed a few times. The V gene is TRBV5-1, the J gene TRBJ2-3; 7 bases line up with TRBD1. After removal of 1 base from V and 3 bases from J, the junction contained 17 bases not matched to a gene. Germline loops: CDR1 SGHRS, CDR2 YFSETQ. This CDR3 region has 19 residues. CDR3 amino acids: CASSLPNKTGVDRTDTQYF. The CDR3 nucleotides read TGCGCCAGCAGCTTGCCGAACAAAACAGGGGTGGACAGAACAGATACGCAGTATTTT.

The J gene is TRBJ2-3, the V gene TRBV9; 8 bases match TRBD2. CDR1 is SGDLS, CDR2 YYNGEE, per germline. Losses at the gene ends were 4 bases for V and 2 bases for J; bases not matched to a gene: 9. The CDR3 totals 16 residues. The CDR3 reads CASSIGTRVPTDTQYF. CDR3 nucleotides: TGTGCCAGCAGCATAGGGACTAGGGTGCCCACAGATACGCAGTATTTT.

The chain uses TRBV29-1 and TRBJ1-4; D not resolved. Trimming left V 4 bases short and J 5 bases short, with 11 bases between. This CDR3 region has 13 residues. The germline V gene encodes CDR1 SQVTM and CDR2 ANQGSEA. In DNA, the CDR3 is TGCAGCGTTGGAGGAGCCCTGAATGAAAAACTGTTTTTT. It is translated as CSVGGALNEKLFF.

The V gene is TRBV11-1, the J gene TRBJ2-7, with D uncertain. CDR3 size: 13 residues. Trimming stripped 4 bases from V and 0 bases from J, with 7 bases between. CDR1 SGHAT and CDR2 FQDESV come from the germline V gene (reference sequence). CDR3 nucleotides: TGTGCCAGCAGCTCGGCTATCTCCTACGAGCAGTACTTC. Protein sequence: CASSSAISYEQYF.

This clonotype showed up many times. The chain is built from TRBV12-3 or TRBV12-4 and TRBJ2-7, with D perhaps matching TRBD2 (6 bases). Trimming removed 2 bases at V and 1 base at J, with 12 bases between. The CDR3 consists of 15 residues. CDR3: CASSLSLASSYEQYF. In DNA, the CDR3 is TGTGCCAGCAGTTTAAGTCTAGCGAGTTCCTACGAGCAGTACTTC.

Notes on this clonotype: A read error may produce the germline difference seen at one junction end. The genes are TRBV5-6 and TRBJ1-5, with D tentatively TRBD1 (5 bases). This CDR3 has 17 residues. CDR1 and CDR2 from the germline V gene are SGHDT and YYEEEE. The CDR3 sequence: CSSSLAGDRGRHQSQHF. The CDR3 nucleotides read TGTTCCAGCAGCTTGGCCGGGGACCGAGGTAGGCATCAGTCCCAGCATTTT.

This chain joins TRBV21-1 and TRBJ2-1; the table's D call of TRBD2 was not tested on the DNA. TRBV21-1 is a listed pseudogene. The CDR3 consists of 14 residues. The DNA for the CDR3 is TGTGCCAGCAGACTAGCGGGACGTTACAATGAGCGGTTCTTC. Translating gives CASRLAGRYNERFF.

This clonotype turned up a few times. The rearrangement joins TRBV5-1 to TRBJ1-2; the match to TRBD1 covers 7 bases. After removal of 4 bases from V and 6 bases from J, the junction contained 6 bases not matched to a gene. The length of the CDR3 is 13 residues. Germline-derived CDR1 and CDR2 are SGHRS and YFSETQ. CDR3 DNA: TGCGCCAGCAGCGGAGAAACAGGGGATGGCTACACCTTC. Protein product: CASSGETGDGYTF.

The chain uses TRBV9 and TRBJ2-3; D is ambiguous. Trimming cost V 0 bases and J 2 bases, with 10 bases left between them. Looked up from germline, CDR1 is SGDLS and CDR2 is YYNGEE. The CDR3 has 15 residues. Written as DNA, the CDR3 is TGTGCCAGCAGCGTAGGAGGAGTCTACACAGATACGCAGTATTTT. This encodes CASSVGGVYTDTQYF.

V and J are TRBV20-1 and TRBJ2-5; 7 bases agree with TRBD1. Germline V gene data show CDR1 as DFQATT and CDR2 as SNEGSKA (reference sequence). The J segment lost 3 bases and the V segment lost 0 bases, leaving 7 bases of the junction unmatched. The CDR3 length is 15 residues. Here the CDR3 reads CSARDPGGLKETQYF. CDR3 sequence (DNA): TGCAGTGCTAGAGATCCAGGGGGATTAAAAGAGACCCAGTACTTC.

As concerns this clonotype: The germline gene is not matched at one end of the junction; a read error may be the cause. The chain has TRBV7-9 and TRBJ2-7, with unresolved D. The CDR3 runs to 13 residues. In germline, CDR1 is SEHNR, CDR2 FQNEAQ (reference sequence). The chain's CDR3 is CASSLSSSCEQYF. The CDR3 DNA sequence: TGTGCCAGCAGCCTCTCGAGCTCCTGCGAGCAGTACTTC.

Note on this clonotype: The CDR3 carries no conserved terminal phenylalanine or tryptophan, so it likely arises from a read error. This chain joins TRBV12-3 or TRBV12-4 and TRBJ2-3; 8 bases line up with TRBD2. CDR3 length: 16 amino acids. After removal of 6 bases from V and 2 bases from J, the junction contained 10 bases not matched to a gene. DNA for the CDR3: TGTGCCAGCAGCATTGAGACTAGCGTGACCACAGATACGCAGTATTCT. Protein product: CASSIETSVTTDTQYS.

This rearrangement joins TRBV21-1 to TRBJ2-3; the table's D call, TRBD1, was not checked against the DNA. TRBV21-1 is classified as a pseudogene. The CDR3 totals 15 residues. This CDR3 reads CASSNLETGSDAQYF. Here the CDR3 DNA reads TGTGCCAGCAGCAATCTTGAGACAGGGTCAGATGCGCAGTATTTT.

This clonotype was counted between two and nine times. The rearrangement uses TRBV29-1 and TRBJ2-3; 7 nucleotides match TRBD2. Germline-derived CDR1 and CDR2 are SQVTM and ANQGSEA. The CDR3 runs 14 residues. Trimming removed 4 bases from V and 6 bases from J; junction bases left unmatched: 10. CDR3 nucleotides: TGCAGCGTTGTGCCGGGCGGGGGTCATGATACGCAGTATTTT. Protein: CSVVPGGGHDTQYF.

This clonotype was seen more than once but under ten times. The chain combines TRBV12-3 or TRBV12-4 with TRBJ2-6; 8 bases map to TRBD1. With V trimmed by 3 bases and J by 2 bases, 3 bases remained unmatched. CDR3 length: 16 residues. The CDR3 bases are TGTGCCAGCAGTTTTTGGACAGGGACTGGGGCCAACGTCCTGACTTTC. Its protein product is CASSFWTGTGANVLTF.

This clonotype was counted only a few times. The CDR3 protein is CASSPPGLAGGGVKFF. CDR3 nucleotides: TGTGCCAGCAGTCCTCCGGGACTAGCGGGGGGGGGAGTGAAGTTCTTC. The chain couples TRBV12-3 or TRBV12-4 to TRBJ2-1, with TRBD2 matching 16 bases. The CDR3 has 16 residues. The trim removed 5 bases at V and 14 bases at J, leaving 12 bases unmatched.

This clonotype was seen a few times. The chain's CDR3 is CASSVVGAYNEQFF. CDR3 nucleotide sequence: TGTGCCAGCAGCGTAGTGGGTGCCTACAATGAGCAGTTCTTC. The chain couples TRBV9 to TRBJ2-1; no firm D call. Trimming cost V 0 bases and J 2 bases, with 6 bases left between them. The CDR3 consists of 14 residues. The germline V gene encodes CDR1 SGDLS and CDR2 YYNGEE.

V gene TRBV7-2 combines with J gene TRBJ2-7, with 10 nucleotides matching TRBD2. With V trimmed by 8 bases and J by 6 bases, 7 bases remained unmatched. The CDR3 is 13 amino acids. CDR1 SGHTA and CDR2 FQGNSA come from the germline V gene. The CDR3 DNA reads TGTGCCAGCGGACTCCAGCGGGAGGGCGAGCAGTACTTC. It yields the protein CASGLQREGEQYF. Drawing the rest from reference TRBV7-2 and TRBJ2-7, the complete variable domain is GAGVSQSPSNKVTEKGKDVELRCDPISGHTALYWYRQSLGQGLEFLIYFQGNSAPDKSGLPSDRFSAERTGGSVSTLTIQRTQQEDSAVYLCASGLQREGEQYFGPGTRLTVT.

The J gene is TRBJ2-5, the V gene TRBV20-1, with D perhaps matching TRBD1 (6 bases). The CDR3 has 13 amino acids. CDR1 and CDR2 (germline): DFQATT, SNEGSKA (reference sequence). V was trimmed by 4 bases and J by 2 bases, leaving 11 bases between them. CDR3 sequence: CSANLRGQETQYF. CDR3 in DNA: TGCAGTGCTAATTTGAGGGGGCAAGAGACCCAGTACTTC.

The chain couples TRBV29-1 to TRBJ1-4; 9 bases align to TRBD1. This CDR3 spans 12 amino acids. Trimming at V came to 7 bases and at J to 7 bases, leaving 4 bases not matched to a gene. Per the germline V gene, CDR1 is SQVTM and CDR2 is ANQGSEA. CDR3 in amino acids: CSAGDRVEKLFF. CDR3 bases: TGCAGCGCTGGGGACAGGGTTGAAAAACTGTTTTTT.

This clonotype came up a few times. The V and J genes are TRBV6-1 and TRBJ2-3; unclear D gene. The length of the CDR3 is 15 residues. The germline V gene encodes CDR1 MNHNS and CDR2 SASEGT. V shed 1 base and J shed 3 bases, with 11 bases lying between them. In nucleotides, the CDR3 is TGTGCCAGCAGTGAAGTGGATTTCCGAACAGATACGCAGTATTTT. As protein: CASSEVDFRTDTQYF.